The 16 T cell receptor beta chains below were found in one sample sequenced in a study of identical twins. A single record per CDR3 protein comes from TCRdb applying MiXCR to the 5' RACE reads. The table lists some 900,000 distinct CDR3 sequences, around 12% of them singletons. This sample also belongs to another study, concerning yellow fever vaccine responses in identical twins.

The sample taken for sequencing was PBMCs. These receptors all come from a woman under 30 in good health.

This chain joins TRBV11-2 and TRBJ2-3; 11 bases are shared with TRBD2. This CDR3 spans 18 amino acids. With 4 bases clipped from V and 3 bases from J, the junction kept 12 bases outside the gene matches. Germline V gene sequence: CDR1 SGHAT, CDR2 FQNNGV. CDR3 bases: TGTGCCAGCAGCTGGCGGCCCCCACTAGCGGGGGAAACAGATACGCAGTATTTT. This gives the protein CASSWRPPLAGETDTQYF.

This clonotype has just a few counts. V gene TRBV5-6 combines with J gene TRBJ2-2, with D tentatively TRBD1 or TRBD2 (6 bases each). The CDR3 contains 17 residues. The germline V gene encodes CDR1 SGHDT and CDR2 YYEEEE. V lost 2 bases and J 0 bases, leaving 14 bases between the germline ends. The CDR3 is CASSFGGLWANTGELFF. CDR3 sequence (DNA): TGTGCCAGCAGCTTTGGGGGGCTCTGGGCGAACACCGGGGAGCTGTTTTTT.

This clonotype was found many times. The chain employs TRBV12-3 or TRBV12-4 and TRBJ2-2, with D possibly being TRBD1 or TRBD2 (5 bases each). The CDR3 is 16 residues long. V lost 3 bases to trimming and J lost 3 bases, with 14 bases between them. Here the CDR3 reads CASSLGRGAYTGELFF. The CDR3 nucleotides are TGTGCCAGCAGTTTGGGCCGAGGGGCCTACACCGGGGAGCTGTTTTTT.

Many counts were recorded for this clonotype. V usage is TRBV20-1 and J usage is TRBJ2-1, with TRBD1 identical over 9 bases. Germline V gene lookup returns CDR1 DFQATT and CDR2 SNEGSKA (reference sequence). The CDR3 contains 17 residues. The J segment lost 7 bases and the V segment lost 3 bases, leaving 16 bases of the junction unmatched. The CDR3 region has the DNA TGCAGTGCTAGCCCTCCTCCGGGACAGGGTAGGCAGAATGAGCAGTTCTTC. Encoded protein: CSASPPPGQGRQNEQFF.

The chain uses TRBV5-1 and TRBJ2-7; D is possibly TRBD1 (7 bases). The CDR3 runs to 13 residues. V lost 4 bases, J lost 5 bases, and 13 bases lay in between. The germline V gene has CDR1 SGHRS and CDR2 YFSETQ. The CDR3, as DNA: TGCGCCAGCAGCCCCCGGGGGACAGACGAGCAGTACTTC. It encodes CASSPRGTDEQYF.

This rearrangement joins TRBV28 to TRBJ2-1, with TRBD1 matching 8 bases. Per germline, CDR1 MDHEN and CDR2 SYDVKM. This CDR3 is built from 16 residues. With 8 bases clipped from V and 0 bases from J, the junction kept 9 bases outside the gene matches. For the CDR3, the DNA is TGTGCCAGCCTTAACCCACAGGGGGGCTCCTACAATGAGCAGTTCTTC. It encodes CASLNPQGGSYNEQFF.

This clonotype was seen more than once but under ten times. The CDR3 sequence: CASRRTGYTGELFF. The CDR3 nucleotides are TGTGCCAGCAGGAGGACAGGCTACACCGGGGAGCTGTTTTTT. The chain links TRBV5-8 to TRBJ2-2, with 7 nucleotides matching TRBD1. Germline-derived CDR1 and CDR2 are SGHTS and YDEGEE. The CDR3 runs 14 residues. Trimming at V came to 5 bases and at J to 3 bases, leaving 4 bases not matched to a gene.

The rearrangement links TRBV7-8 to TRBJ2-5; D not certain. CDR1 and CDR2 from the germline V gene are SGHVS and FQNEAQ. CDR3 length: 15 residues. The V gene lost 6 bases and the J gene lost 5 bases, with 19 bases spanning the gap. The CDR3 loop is CASRLWTSSYETQYF. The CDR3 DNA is TGTGCCAGCAGACTCTGGACGAGTAGCTACGAGACCCAGTACTTC.

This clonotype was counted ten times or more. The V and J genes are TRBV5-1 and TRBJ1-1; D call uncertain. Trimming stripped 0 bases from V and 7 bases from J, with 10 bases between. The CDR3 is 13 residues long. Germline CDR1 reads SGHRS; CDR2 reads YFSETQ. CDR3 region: CASSLGGMGEAFF. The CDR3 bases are TGCGCCAGCAGCTTGGGAGGCATGGGTGAAGCTTTCTTT.

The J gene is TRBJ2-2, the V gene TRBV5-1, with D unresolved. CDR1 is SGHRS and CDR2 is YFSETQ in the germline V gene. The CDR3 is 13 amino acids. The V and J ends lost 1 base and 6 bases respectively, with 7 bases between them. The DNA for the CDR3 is TGCGCCAGCAGCTTGTTTACAGCCGGGGAGCTGTTTTTT. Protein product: CASSLFTAGELFF.

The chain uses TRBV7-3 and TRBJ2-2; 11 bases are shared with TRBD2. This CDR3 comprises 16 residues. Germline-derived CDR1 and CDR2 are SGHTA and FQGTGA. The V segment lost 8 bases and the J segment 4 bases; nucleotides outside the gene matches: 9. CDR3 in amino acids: CASGSSGTSGTGELFF. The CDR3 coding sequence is TGTGCCAGCGGTTCCTCCGGGACTAGCGGCACCGGGGAGCTGTTTTTT.

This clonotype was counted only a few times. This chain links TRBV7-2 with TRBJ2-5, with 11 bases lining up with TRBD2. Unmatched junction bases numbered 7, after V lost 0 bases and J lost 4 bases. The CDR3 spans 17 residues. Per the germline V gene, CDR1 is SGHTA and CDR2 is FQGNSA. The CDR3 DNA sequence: TGTGCCAGCAGCTTAGCGGATAGCGGGGGGGCCAGAGAGACCCAGTACTTC. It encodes CASSLADSGGARETQYF.

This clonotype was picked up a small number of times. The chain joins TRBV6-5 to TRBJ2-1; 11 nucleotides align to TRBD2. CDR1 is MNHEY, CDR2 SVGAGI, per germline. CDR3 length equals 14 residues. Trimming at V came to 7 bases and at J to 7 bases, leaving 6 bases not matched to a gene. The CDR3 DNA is TGTGCCAGCATTAGCGGGAGGGCCTTAAATGAGCAGTTCTTC. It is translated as CASISGRALNEQFF.

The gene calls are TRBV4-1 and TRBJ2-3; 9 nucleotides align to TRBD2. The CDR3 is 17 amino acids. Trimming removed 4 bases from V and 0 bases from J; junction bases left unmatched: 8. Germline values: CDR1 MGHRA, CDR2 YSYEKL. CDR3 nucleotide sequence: TGCGCCAGCAGCCGCCTGAGCGGGGGGAGTAGCACAGATACGCAGTATTTT. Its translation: CASSRLSGGSSTDTQYF.

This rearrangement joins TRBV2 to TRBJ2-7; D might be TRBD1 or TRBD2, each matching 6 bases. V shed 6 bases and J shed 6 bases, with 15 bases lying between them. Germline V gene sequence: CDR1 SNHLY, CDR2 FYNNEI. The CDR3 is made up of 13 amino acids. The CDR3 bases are TGTGCCAGCAGGCCCGAGGGGGGAGCCGAGCAGTACGTC. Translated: CASRPEGGAEQYV.

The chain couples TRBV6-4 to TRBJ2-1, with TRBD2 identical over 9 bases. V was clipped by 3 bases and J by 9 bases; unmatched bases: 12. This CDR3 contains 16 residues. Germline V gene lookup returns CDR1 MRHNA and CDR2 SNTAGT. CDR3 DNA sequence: TGTGCCAGCAGTGATGGGGATAGCGGGAGATTGGGTGAGCAGTTCTTC. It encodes CASSDGDSGRLGEQFF.